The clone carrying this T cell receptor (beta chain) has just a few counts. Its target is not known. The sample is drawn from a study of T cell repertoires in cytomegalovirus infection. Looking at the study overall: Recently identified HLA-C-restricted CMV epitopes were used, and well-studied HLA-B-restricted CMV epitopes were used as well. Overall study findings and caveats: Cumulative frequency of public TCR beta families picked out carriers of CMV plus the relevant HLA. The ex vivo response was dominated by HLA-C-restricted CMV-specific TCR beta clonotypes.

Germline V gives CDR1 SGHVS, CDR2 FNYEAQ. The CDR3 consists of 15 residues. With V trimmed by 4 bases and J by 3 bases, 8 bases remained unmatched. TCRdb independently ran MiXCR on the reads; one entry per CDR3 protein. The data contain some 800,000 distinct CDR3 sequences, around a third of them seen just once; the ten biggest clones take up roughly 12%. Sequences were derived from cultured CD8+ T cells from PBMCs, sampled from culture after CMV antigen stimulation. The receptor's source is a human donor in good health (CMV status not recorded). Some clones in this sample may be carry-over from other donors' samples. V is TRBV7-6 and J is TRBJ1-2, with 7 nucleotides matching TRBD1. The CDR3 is CASSSDRAGYYGYTF. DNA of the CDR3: TGTGCCAGCAGCTCAGACAGGGCGGGTTACTATGGCTACACCTTC. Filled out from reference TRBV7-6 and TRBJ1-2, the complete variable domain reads GAGVSQSPRYKVTKRGQDVALRCDPISGHVSLYWYRQALGQGPEFLTYFNYEAQQDKSGLPNDRFSAERPEGSISTLTIQRTEQRDSAMYRCASSSDRAGYYGYTFGSGTRLTVV.